This T cell receptor (beta chain) was observed in a study of shared clonotypes between healthy human individuals. Notes on the study in general: Only blood samples were collected, and tissue repertoires likely differ. For naive CD4 cells, 4.5% to 6.5% of clonotypes were shared across a handful of donors.

This table comes from immunoSEQ multiplex PCR, and its TCRdb copy is limited to in-frame clones, with some not included. The sample shows 550,000 to 650,000 clones, approximately 96% of them seen only once. About this clone itself: As yet, its antigen is unknown.

CDR3 size: 16 residues. Positively selected for CCR7, the CD45RO-negative cells used as naive CD8 cells excluded terminally differentiated effector memory CD45RA+ cells. The chain recombines TRBV12-2 with TRBJ2-7; the table's D call, TRBD1, was not checked against the DNA. TRBV12-2 represents a pseudogene. The sample taken for sequencing was naive CD8+ T cells sorted from blood. The receptor's source is a woman in her 30s in good health. The CDR3 region has the DNA TGTGCAAGTCGCCCCACCCGCGACAGAACCTCCTACGAGCAGTACTTC. The encoded protein is CASRPTRDRTSYEQYF.